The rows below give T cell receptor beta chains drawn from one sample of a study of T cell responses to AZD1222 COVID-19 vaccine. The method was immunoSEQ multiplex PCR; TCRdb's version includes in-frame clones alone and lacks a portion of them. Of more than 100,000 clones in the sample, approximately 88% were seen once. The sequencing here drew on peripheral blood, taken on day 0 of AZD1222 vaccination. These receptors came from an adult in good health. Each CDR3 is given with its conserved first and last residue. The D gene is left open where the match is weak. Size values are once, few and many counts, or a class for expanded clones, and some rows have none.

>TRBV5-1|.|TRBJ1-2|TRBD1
CASSREGQGDLRGYTF
TGCGCCAGCAGCCGCGAAGGACAGGGAGATCTGCGGGGCTACACCTTC
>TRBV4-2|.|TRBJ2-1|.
CASSQEELYNEQFF
TGTGCCAGCAGCCAAGAAGAGCTCTACAATGAGCAGTTCTTC
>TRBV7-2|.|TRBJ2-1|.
CASSLGPAEGNEQFF
TGTGCCAGCAGCTTAGGTCCAGCGGAGGGCAATGAGCAGTTCTTC
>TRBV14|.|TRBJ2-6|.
CASSQVGANVLTF
TGTGCCAGCAGCCAAGTTGGGGCCAACGTCCTGACTTTC
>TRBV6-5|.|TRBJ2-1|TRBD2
CATSSGGAGDEQFF
TGTGCCACCTCTAGCGGGGGGGCCGGTGATGAGCAGTTCTTC
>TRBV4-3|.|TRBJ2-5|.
CASSQDLLGYQETQYF
TGCGCCAGCAGCCAAGATCTACTAGGGTACCAAGAGACCCAGTACTTC
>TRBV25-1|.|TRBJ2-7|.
CASSDITGFEQYF
TGTGCCAGCAGTGACATTACAGGTTTCGAGCAGTACTTC
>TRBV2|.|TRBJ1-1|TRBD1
CASGDRSRGGTEAFF
TGTGCCAGCGGGGACAGGTCGCGGGGTGGCACTGAAGCTTTCTTT
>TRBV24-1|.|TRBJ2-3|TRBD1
CATTEGQGGTDTQYF
TGTGCCACCACGGAGGGACAGGGTGGCACAGATACGCAGTATTTT
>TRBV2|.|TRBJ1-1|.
CASSSGGNTEAFF
TGTGCCAGCAGTTCGGGGGGAAACACTGAAGCTTTCTTT
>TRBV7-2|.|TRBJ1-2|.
CASSLRSVYGYTF
TGTGCCAGCAGCTTAAGGAGTGTGTATGGCTACACCTTC
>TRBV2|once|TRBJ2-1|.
CASSEWEAGYEQFF
TGTGCCAGCAGTGAATGGGAGGCGGGTTATGAGCAGTTCTTC
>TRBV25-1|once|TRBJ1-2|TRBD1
CASSADRGIMGGYTF
TGTGCCAGCAGTGCCGACAGGGGTATAATGGGCGGCTACACCTTC
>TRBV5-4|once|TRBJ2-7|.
CASRNSESSYEQYF
TGTGCCAGCAGGAATAGCGAGAGCTCCTACGAGCAGTACTTC
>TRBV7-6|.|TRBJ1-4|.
CASSLRQADQTNEKLFF
TGTGCCAGCAGCCTTAGACAGGCTGATCAAACTAATGAAAAACTGTTTTTT